The TCR beta chain described here comes from a study of beta chain features in type 1 diabetes. The whole isolated RNA underwent reverse transcription, so sequencing captured expressed TCRB transcripts. Produced via immunoSEQ multiplex PCR; TCRdb's table is partial and in-frame only. The sample carries about 210,000 clones, roughly a tenth recorded once. Study results and caveats: Using cDNA template may skew counts toward highly expressing activated cells.

On this clone itself: Its target is unknown.

V was shortened by 0 bases and J by 4 bases, with 15 bases between the two germline ends. This CDR3 has 15 residues. CDR1 and CDR2 from the germline V gene are GTSNPN and SVGIG (reference sequence). This TCR came from a young man in good health. J is TRBJ1-1 and V is TRBV30; D not resolved. The source material was central memory CD4+ T cells from blood. The CDR3 DNA reads TGTGCCTGGAGTGTACTTTCCGGACGGACCACTGAAGCTTTCTTT. Amino acid sequence: CAWSVLSGRTTEAFF. Supplemented by reference TRBV30 and TRBJ1-1, the full variable domain reads SQTIHQWPATLVQPVGSPLSLECTVEGTSNPNLYWYRQAAGRGLQLLFYSVGIGQISSEVPQNLSASRPQDRQFILSSKKLLLSDSGFYLCAWSVLSGRTTEAFFGQGTRLTVV.